The next 25 T cell receptor beta chains were all read from a single sample in a study of T cells in Graves' hyperthyroidism and ophthalmopathy (dated by TCRdb to the late 2010s). Libraries came from multiplex PCR. The reads were generated on an Illumina HiSeq 2000. Amplification of TCR beta CDR3 regions was carried out from RNA transcripts. A first-round RT-PCR of the TCR CDR3 used the HTBI primer set with the Qiagen OneStep RT-PCR kit. TCRdb applied fastp at Q25 and MiXCR to the public reads, then kept only in-frame beta chains. Entries that share a CDR3 protein sequence are merged under the most common genes and DNA. The table for this sample lists hundreds of thousands of distinct CDR3 sequences; approximately 23% of them were counted only once. The top ten clones comprise about half of the sample. Sequenced material: blood. These receptors were obtained from a woman aged 70-85 years with Graves' ophthalmopathy.

The chain uses TRBV11-2 and TRBJ2-7; TRBD2 aligns across 10 bases. The germline V gene encodes CDR1 SGHAT and CDR2 FQNNGV. CDR3 length equals 19 residues. J lost 0 bases, V lost 0 bases, and 11 bases had no gene match. CDR3 region: CASSLDFLAGAISSYEQYF. The CDR3 DNA reads TGTGCCAGCAGCTTAGATTTTCTAGCGGGGGCTATCAGCTCCTACGAGCAGTACTTC.

J is TRBJ2-5 and V is TRBV5-1, with 7 bases identical to TRBD2. This CDR3 has 12 amino acids. V shed 4 bases, J shed 5 bases, and the junction held 2 bases outside the gene matches. CDR1 SGHRS and CDR2 YFSETQ come from the germline V gene. In DNA, the CDR3 is TGCGCCAGCAGCGCGGGAGCGGAGACCCAGTACTTC. It specifies CASSAGAETQYF.

This chain connects TRBV12-3 or TRBV12-4 to TRBJ2-3, with TRBD2 matching over 10 bases. The CDR3 runs to 16 residues. V lost 7 bases to trimming and J lost 3 bases; unmatched junction nucleotides: 10. The CDR3 loop is CASTSKPSGRTDTQYF. The CDR3 DNA follows: TGTGCCAGCACCTCAAAACCTAGCGGGAGAACAGATACGCAGTATTTT.

Many counts were recorded for this clonotype. This chain connects TRBV7-3 to TRBJ2-3; TRBD1 matches at 10 bases. The CDR3 extends over 16 amino acids. J was trimmed by 5 bases and V by 5 bases; bases with no gene match: 10. Germline lookup yields CDR1 SGHTA and CDR2 FQGTGA. CDR3 sequence reads: CASSLYWTGGEDTQYF. CDR3 nucleotide sequence: TGTGCCAGCAGCCTGTACTGGACAGGGGGTGAAGATACGCAGTATTTT.

This clonotype was recorded only once. A much bigger clone sits one base away, suggesting this may be a read error. V and J are TRBV7-2 and TRBJ2-7, with D possibly being TRBD2 (5 bases). The CDR3 length is 13 residues. Germline values: CDR1 SGHTA, CDR2 FQGNSA. The V end was cut by 2 bases, the J end by 4 bases, with 9 bases between. CDR3 bases: TGTGCCAGCAGCTTAAGTCGGGAATACGAGCAGTACTTC. This sequence encodes CASSLSREYEQYF.

The chain is built from TRBV11-2 and TRBJ2-7, with 12 positions matching TRBD2. The CDR3 has 15 residues. CDR1 is SGHAT and CDR2 is FQNNGV in the germline V gene. With 5 bases clipped from V and 5 bases from J, the junction kept 7 bases outside the gene matches. The CDR3 spells CASSHGLAGINEQYF. In nucleotides, the CDR3 is TGTGCCAGCAGCCACGGACTAGCGGGAATCAACGAGCAGTACTTC.

This clonotype was seen a few times. The chain couples TRBV5-1 to TRBJ1-1; D may be TRBD1 (5 bases). Trimming stripped 1 base from V and 4 bases from J, with 14 bases between. This CDR3 has 15 amino acids. In germline, CDR1 is SGHRS, CDR2 YFSETQ. CDR3: CASSLFGGMGTEAFF. For the CDR3, the DNA is TGCGCCAGCAGCTTGTTCGGGGGAATGGGCACTGAAGCTTTCTTT.

The rearrangement joins TRBV19 to TRBJ1-5; D uncertain. Looked up from germline, CDR1 is LNHDA and CDR2 is SQIVND (reference sequence). Deletions cut 0 bases from V and 4 bases from J, with 10 bases between. The CDR3 spans 15 residues. CDR3 nucleotides: TGTGCCAGTAGTATAGAAGGGCTGGCAAATCAGCCCCAGCATTTT. Translation gives CASSIEGLANQPQHF. The full variable domain, its missing parts supplied by reference TRBV19 and TRBJ1-5, is DGGITQSPKYLFRKEGQNVTLSCEQNLNHDAMYWYRQDPGQGLRLIYYSQIVNDFQKGDIAEGYSVSREKKESFPLTVTSAQKNPTAFYLCASSIEGLANQPQHFGDGTRLSIL.

This clonotype has just a few counts. The chain is built from TRBV11-2 and TRBJ2-2, with a weak D call TRBD1 (5 bases). This CDR3 has 15 amino acids. The V gene's germline CDR1 is SGHAT and CDR2 FQNNGV. Trimming removed 7 bases from V and 2 bases from J, with 14 bases in between. Here the CDR3 DNA reads TGTGCCAGCAATCGGGTTCAGGGAAACACCGGGGAGCTGTTTTTT. Translated, it gives CASNRVQGNTGELFF.

This chain joins TRBV5-1 and TRBJ2-1; 9 nucleotides match TRBD2. Germline CDR1 SGHRS, CDR2 YFSETQ. Trimming took 5 bases from V and 5 from J; bases not matched to a gene: 2. The CDR3 runs 13 residues. In DNA form, the CDR3 reads TGCGCCAGCAGGGGACTAGCCCACAATGAGCAGTTCTTC. It codes for CASRGLAHNEQFF.

Only a few counts were recorded for this clonotype. This rearrangement joins TRBV20-1 to TRBJ2-7; D might be TRBD2 (6 bases). The CDR3 extends over 16 amino acids. Between the trimmed V and J ends, which lost 5 bases and 0 bases, there was a span of 20 bases. CDR1 is DFQATT, CDR2 SNEGSKA, per germline (reference sequence). The CDR3 region is CSARGTVPLSSYEQYF. The DNA of the CDR3 is TGCAGTGCTCGGGGGACGGTACCCCTGAGCTCCTACGAGCAGTACTTC.

This clonotype was seen a few times. This rearrangement joins TRBV4-2 to TRBJ2-7, with D perhaps matching TRBD2 (5 bases). The V gene lost 1 base and the J gene lost 2 bases, with 12 bases spanning the gap. Germline lookup yields CDR1 LGHNA and CDR2 YNFKEQ. The CDR3 length is 15 residues. CDR3 sequence (DNA): TGTGCCAGCAGCCAAGGTGACGGGATCGCCTACGAGCAGTACTTC. Translating it yields CASSQGDGIAYEQYF.

This clonotype appeared a few times. The chain joins TRBV5-1 to TRBJ1-2; D is unclear. V lost 3 bases to trimming and J lost 5 bases, with 11 bases between them. The CDR3 loop spans 13 amino acids. Germline CDR1 is SGHRS and CDR2 is YFSETQ. CDR3 sequence reads: CASSSNGQYGYTF. CDR3 DNA sequence: TGCGCCAGCAGCTCCAATGGGCAGTATGGCTACACCTTC.

This clonotype was observed a handful of times. The CDR3 is CASSYSITSENPTDTQYF. The CDR3 bases are TGTGCCAGCAGTTACTCGATAACTAGCGAAAATCCCACAGATACGCAGTATTTT. V usage is TRBV6-5 and J usage is TRBJ2-3, with 7 positions matching TRBD2. Trimming took 0 bases from V and 2 from J; bases not matched to a gene: 11. The CDR3 has 18 residues. Per germline, CDR1 MNHEY and CDR2 SVGAGI.

The chain combines TRBV6-1 with TRBJ1-5; D possibly corresponds to TRBD1 (6 bases). The V end was cut by 4 bases, the J end by 4 bases, with 14 bases between. CDR1 and CDR2 (germline): MNHNS, SASEGT. CDR3 size: 15 residues. CDR3 residues: CASSALLQGNQPQHF. In DNA form, the CDR3 reads TGTGCCAGCAGTGCCTTGCTACAGGGAAATCAGCCCCAGCATTTT.

The chain uses TRBV10-3 and TRBJ2-4, with TRBD2 matching over 8 bases. Germline loops: CDR1 ENHRY, CDR2 SYGVKD. The CDR3 totals 17 residues. The V gene end was trimmed by 3 bases and the J gene end by 0 bases; junction bases not matched to a gene: 7. The CDR3 loop is CAISDRGGALAKNIQYF. The CDR3 bases are TGTGCCATCAGTGACCGGGGGGGGGCTCTAGCCAAAAACATTCAGTACTTC.

The genes are TRBV10-3 and TRBJ1-1, with 9 bases matching TRBD1. Germline values: CDR1 ENHRY, CDR2 SYGVKD. CDR3 length: 18 residues. Losses at the gene ends were 0 bases for V and 10 bases for J; bases not matched to a gene: 18. CDR3 sequence: CAISESTGTGKSFLAAFF. CDR3 nucleotide sequence: TGTGCCATCAGTGAGTCTACGGGGACAGGGAAATCTTTTCTGGCAGCTTTCTTT.

The chain joins TRBV6-2 or TRBV6-3 to TRBJ2-5; no clear D. Per germline, CDR1 MNHEY and CDR2 SVGEGT. Trimming took 10 bases from V and 4 from J, leaving 13 bases between them. The CDR3 totals 12 residues. This CDR3 is CANSPVGETQYF. CDR3 nucleotide sequence: TGTGCCAACAGCCCCGTGGGAGAGACCCAGTACTTC.

The chain uses TRBV19 and TRBJ2-1; tentatively, D is TRBD2 (6 bases). This CDR3 comprises 16 residues. Germline V CDR1 and CDR2: LNHDA, SQIVND (reference sequence). Trimming cost V 5 bases and J 0 bases, with 14 bases left between them. The CDR3 nucleotides read TGTGCCAGTAGTGCCTTCGGGAGCCCCTCCTACAATGAGCAGTTCTTC. The encoded protein is CASSAFGSPSYNEQFF.

This clonotype was counted many times. This chain's CDR3 is CASDSGRLKTQYF. The CDR3, as DNA: TGTGCCAGCGATAGCGGGAGATTAAAGACCCAGTACTTC. The chain recombines TRBV2 with TRBJ2-5; 9 nucleotides match TRBD2. The CDR3 is 13 residues long. Losses at the gene ends were 8 bases for V and 6 bases for J; bases not matched to a gene: 7. The germline V gene has CDR1 SNHLY and CDR2 FYNNEI. Full variable domain (missing parts from reference TRBV2 and TRBJ2-5): EPEVTQTPSHQVTQMGQEVILRCVPISNHLYFYWYRQILGQKVEFLVSFYNNEISEKSEIFDDQFSVERPDGSNFTLKIRSTKLEDSAMYFCASDSGRLKTQYFGPGTRLLVL.

Many counts were recorded for this clonotype. CDR3 in amino acids: CASSASGNYGYTF. DNA for the CDR3: TGCGCCAGCAGCGCGTCTGGGAACTATGGCTACACCTTC. The chain carries TRBV5-1 and TRBJ1-2; no firm D call. The CDR3 loop spans 13 amino acids. V lost 4 bases to trimming and J lost 2 bases, with 9 bases between them. Germline assignment: CDR1 SGHRS and CDR2 YFSETQ.

Only a few counts were recorded for this clonotype. The rearrangement joins TRBV12-3 or TRBV12-4 to TRBJ2-3, with D possibly TRBD1 on 6 matching bases. This CDR3 region has 15 residues. V lost 2 bases, J lost 1 base, and 10 bases lay in between. The CDR3 sequence is CASSLRGIRTDTQYF. In DNA form, the CDR3 reads TGTGCCAGCAGTTTAAGGGGGATCCGCACAGATACGCAGTATTTT.

The gene calls are TRBV20-1 and TRBJ1-5; perhaps TRBD1 as D (5 bases). Germline V lookup: CDR1 DFQATT, CDR2 SNEGSKA (reference sequence). Trimming took 3 bases from V and 6 from J, leaving 15 bases between them. CDR3 size: 14 residues. The CDR3 loop reads CSASRWGGGQPQHF. Here the CDR3 DNA reads TGCAGTGCTAGCAGGTGGGGGGGTGGTCAGCCCCAGCATTTT.

This chain links TRBV18 with TRBJ1-4; TRBD1 agrees at 7 bases. Germline V gene data show CDR1 as KGHSH and CDR2 as LQKENI. Losses at the gene ends were 3 bases for V and 7 bases for J; bases not matched to a gene: 8. CDR3 length: 15 residues. CDR3 residues: CASSPRQGGSEKLFF. The CDR3 bases are TGTGCCAGCTCACCGCGACAGGGTGGGTCTGAAAAACTGTTTTTT.

The V call is TRBV5-1, the J call TRBJ2-1; TRBD2 matches 12 bases. Germline V lookup: CDR1 SGHRS, CDR2 YFSETQ. The junction had 2 bases not matched to a gene; V was cut back by 0 bases and J by 7 bases. The CDR3 extends over 15 amino acids. The CDR3 sequence: CASSLATSGGNEQFF. Here the CDR3 DNA reads TGCGCCAGCAGCTTGGCTACTAGCGGGGGGAATGAGCAGTTCTTC.